This T cell receptor beta chain was found in a study of Ad26.COV2.S vaccination and SARS-CoV-2 variants. Across the study: Donor participated within the Ad26.COV2.S arm of the COV1001 trial. Donor got 5x10^10 or 1x10^11 viral particles of Ad26.COV2.S.

Treatment here: around 19 received Ad26.COV2.S at low or high dose, single or two shots; about five received placebo; per-sample allocation not given. Vaccine and placebo recipients were sampled on day 63 after the first injection. With 6 bases removed from V and 0 bases from J, the gap between germline ends came to 11 bases. This CDR3 is built from 14 residues. CDR1 and CDR2 from the germline V gene are GTSNPN and SVGIG (reference sequence). General study points: Substantial breadth in spike-specific CD8+ and CD4+ T cell responses was reportedly seen after vaccination. The placebo group had lower spike-specific TCR breadth than the vaccine recipients did.

In regard to this clone: Its specificity is unknown.

TCRdb's copy holds only in-frame clones and misses some; the assay was immunoSEQ multiplex PCR. The sample comprises about 680,000 clones, around 90% of which are singletons, and 1.5% rests with the top ten. The sequences come from peripheral blood, collected in a trial of Ad26.COV2.S vaccine versus placebo. The clonotype comes from a person between 18 and 60 years old who received the Ad26.COV2.S COVID-19 vaccine or a placebo. The rearrangement joins TRBV30 to TRBJ2-2; D not certain. The CDR3 coding sequence is TGTGCCTGTACCAGATTCGCGAACACCGGGGAGCTGTTTTTT. This codes for CACTRFANTGELFF.